Here is one TCR beta chain with its context. The antigen remains unidentified. The entry originates in a study of T cell repertoires in cytomegalovirus infection. Via MiXCR, TCRdb re-called the reads, giving one row per CDR3 protein. The sample holds approximately 770,000 distinct CDR3 sequences, roughly 29% seen once. The germline V and J ends were trimmed by 8 bases and 0 bases, with 16 bases remaining between them. The germline CDR1 and CDR2 sequences are MGHRA and YSYEKL. The CDR3 length is 15 residues. The sequence was obtained from a human donor in good health (CMV status not recorded). Some clones in this sample may be carry-over from other donors' samples. V gene TRBV4-1 combines with J gene TRBJ1-1, with D perhaps matching TRBD1 (5 bases). Sequenced material: cultured CD8+ T cells from PBMCs, taken from culture after CMV antigen stimulation. In DNA, the CDR3 is TGCGCCAGCTCACCAACACAGGCAATGAACACTGAAGCTTTCTTT. This encodes CASSPTQAMNTEAFF.